These T cell receptor beta chains were read from a single sample in a study of response to subunit inactivated influenza vaccine. From the RT-PCR reads, TCRdb called clonotypes with MiXCR, one entry per CDR3 protein. This table holds 500,000 or so distinct CDR3 sequences, about 17% found once. Sequenced here: CD4+ T cells sorted from PBMCs, sampled less than 30 months after vaccination. The receptor set was obtained from a man between 45 and 75 years old who received an inactivated influenza vaccine. Each CDR3 is given with its conserved first and last residue. The order of the fields is clone size, V gene, J gene, D gene, CDR3 DNA, CDR3 protein. A D gene is named only where the DNA matches it firmly. Size values are once, few and many counts, or a class for expanded clones, and some rows have none.

NA	TRBV20-1	TRBJ2-1	NA	TGCAGTGCCCTAATTTACAATGAGCAGTTCTTC	CSALIYNEQFF
few	TRBV7-8	TRBJ2-2	TRBD2	TGTGCCAGCAGCGCCCGACTAGCGTTTAACACCGGGGAGCTGTTTTTT	CASSARLAFNTGELFF
few	TRBV4-1	TRBJ2-3	NA	TGCGCCAGCAGCCAACAACCTGGTGCAGATACGCAGTATTTT	CASSQQPGADTQYF
many	TRBV5-1	TRBJ1-1	NA	TGCGCCAGCAGCCGGGACCCGGCGGACACTGAAGCTTTCTTT	CASSRDPADTEAFF
once	TRBV4-3	TRBJ2-7	NA	TGCGCCAGCAGCCAAGACAGGGGTTGGGCCTACGAGCAGTACTTC	CASSQDRGWAYEQYF
few	TRBV4-3	TRBJ2-2	NA	TGCGCCAGCAGCCAAGATAAGGGAATCGGGGAGCTGTTTTTT	CASSQDKGIGELFF
many	TRBV12-3/TRBV12-4	TRBJ1-2	TRBD1	TGTGCCAGCAGTTTACGACAGGGACCGTATGGCTACACCTTC	CASSLRQGPYGYTF
few	TRBV2	TRBJ2-7	TRBD1	TGTGCCAGCAGTGAAGACAGGGGCCCCTACGAGCAGTACTTC	CASSEDRGPYEQYF
NA	TRBV19	TRBJ2-2	NA	TGTGCCAGTACGATAGGAACAGGGATCACCGGGGAGCTGTTTTTT	CASTIGTGITGELFF
NA	TRBV7-9	TRBJ2-2	NA	TGTGCCAGCACCGTCAGGACCTCGAACACCGGGGAGCTGTTTTTT	CASTVRTSNTGELFF
few	TRBV3-1	TRBJ1-1	NA	TGTGCCAGCAGCCATACCGACAGTGAAGCTTTCTTT	CASSHTDSEAFF
few	TRBV7-3	TRBJ2-2	TRBD2	TGTGCCAGCAGCTTAAAGGCAGGGAGGGCCGGGGAGCTGTTTTTT	CASSLKAGRAGELFF
many	TRBV7-9	TRBJ2-1	NA	TGTGCCAGCAGCTTAGCCTCGCTAGCCAACAATGAGCAGTTCTTC	CASSLASLANNEQFF
NA	TRBV27	TRBJ2-1	TRBD1	TGTGCCAGCAGTTTCTGGGACAGGGAAAATGAGCAGTTCTTC	CASSFWDRENEQFF
few	TRBV3-1	TRBJ2-4	NA	TGTGCCAGCAGCCAAGATCTTGGTAAAGGTCTTTGGGGCAAAAACATTCAGTACTTC	CASSQDLGKGLWGKNIQYF
few	TRBV12-3/TRBV12-4	TRBJ2-5	TRBD1	TGTGCCAGCAGCCAGGGACAGGGGGTTAGTTCTGGGACCCAGTACTTC	CASSQGQGVSSGTQYF
NA	TRBV12-3/TRBV12-4	TRBJ1-1	NA	TGTGCCAGCAGTTTTGTGGGAACTGAAGCTTTCTTT	CASSFVGTEAFF